This T cell receptor beta chain was recorded in a study of OX40 agonist ivuxolimab in advanced cancers. Background on the study: Given to patients was ivuxolimab, an agonistic anti-OX40 (CD134) antibody. Partial responses were seen in three patients, one with hepatocellular carcinoma and two with cutaneous melanoma.

The CDR3 consists of 16 residues. The V gene end was trimmed by 2 bases and the J gene end by 4 bases; junction bases not matched to a gene: 7. Germline loops: CDR1 SEHNR, CDR2 FQNEAQ (reference sequence). Here immunoSEQ multiplex PCR was the method, and the copy in TCRdb shows in-frame clones only, minus some. The table shows tens of thousands of clones, with approximately 90% occurring only once. Study-level results: Dose levels from 0.1 to 3.0 mg/kg saw CD4+ and CD8+ blood T cells expand clonally by week 6.

For this clone: Its antigen is as yet unknown.

The V gene is TRBV7-9, the J gene TRBJ2-7; 11 bases line up with TRBD2. The sequence came from an adult with an advanced solid tumor such as melanoma, head and neck, liver or kidney cancer. The sample here was CD4+ or CD8+ T cells sorted from blood, taken in a trial of the OX40 agonist ivuxolimab. As DNA, the CDR3 is TGTGCCAGCAGCTTATATAGCGGGAGGGACGCATACGAGCAGTACTTC. Translation gives CASSLYSGRDAYEQYF.